Listed below are T cell receptor beta chains from one sample, sequenced in a study of blood T cell repertoires in COVID-19. Clones were sequenced by immunoSEQ multiplex PCR, and TCRdb holds only the in-frame ones, with some missing. The table includes 110,000 or so clones, about four fifths detected once. The sequenced sample consisted of peripheral blood. The receptor set was obtained from a human donor in a cohort sampled during active COVID-19. CDR3s leave out the opening cysteine and the closing phenylalanine or tryptophan. The order of the fields is J gene, CDR3 length, V gene, CDR3 protein.

TRBJ1-5 | 13 | TRBV19 | ASSIMAGATQPQH
TRBJ1-4 | 13 | TRBV4-1 | ASSQEDTGREKLF
TRBJ2-7 | 13 | TRBV5-5 | ASSLVLNGAYEQY
TRBJ1-1 | 13 | TRBV6-2/TRBV6-3 | ASSYSGTGDTEAF
TRBJ2-7 | 13 | TRBV7-9 | ASTGATSGRGEQY
TRBJ2-2 | 13 | TRBV6-6 | ASSPGRGGTGELF
TRBJ1-2 | 13 | TRBV4-3 | ASSQDPGLYYGYT
TRBJ1-5 | 12 | TRBV5-1 | ASSLEGGNQPQH
TRBJ1-4 | 9 | TRBV28 | ASQGNEKLF
TRBJ2-7 | 13 | TRBV9 | ASSVAGGPSYEQY
TRBJ1-4 | 12 | TRBV2 | ASKGLATNEKLF
TRBJ2-3 | 18 | TRBV6-1 | ASSAPLYSGRAWSTDTQY
TRBJ1-5 | 13 | TRBV9 | ASSETGGFNQPQH
TRBJ1-4 | 17 | TRBV19 | ASSIGRANTRATNEKLF
TRBJ2-1 | 12 | TRBV28 | ASGLAGGHNEQF
TRBJ1-1 | 14 | TRBV14 | ASSQQRQVQNTEAF
TRBJ2-7 | 12 | TRBV25-1 | ASSESGSTYEQY
TRBJ2-5 | 11 | TRBV2 | ASRFDRQETQY
TRBJ2-5 | 13 | TRBV5-1 | ASLTGLAGGETQY
TRBJ1-5 | 13 | TRBV19 | AGGDGGYSNQPQH
TRBJ2-6 | 15 | TRBV30 | AWRPGQRSSGANVLT